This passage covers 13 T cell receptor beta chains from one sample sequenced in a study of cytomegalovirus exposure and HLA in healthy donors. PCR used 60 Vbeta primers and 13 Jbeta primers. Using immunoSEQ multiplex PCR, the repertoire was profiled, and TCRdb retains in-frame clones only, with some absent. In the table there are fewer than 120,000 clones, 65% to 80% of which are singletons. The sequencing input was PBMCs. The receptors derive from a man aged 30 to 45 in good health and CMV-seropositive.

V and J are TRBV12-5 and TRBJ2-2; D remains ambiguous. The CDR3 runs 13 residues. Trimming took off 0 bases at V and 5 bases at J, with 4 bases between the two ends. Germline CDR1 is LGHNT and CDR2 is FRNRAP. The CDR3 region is CASGLVQTGELFF. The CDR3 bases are TGTGCTAGTGGTTTGGTACAGACCGGGGAGCTGTTTTTT.

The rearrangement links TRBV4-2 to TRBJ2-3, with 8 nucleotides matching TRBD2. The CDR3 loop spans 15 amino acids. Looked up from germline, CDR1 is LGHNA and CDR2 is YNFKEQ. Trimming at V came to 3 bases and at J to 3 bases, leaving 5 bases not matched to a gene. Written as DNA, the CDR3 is TGTGCCAGCAGCCAGCGGGGCGGGGGGACAGATACGCAGTATTTT. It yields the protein CASSQRGGGTDTQYF.

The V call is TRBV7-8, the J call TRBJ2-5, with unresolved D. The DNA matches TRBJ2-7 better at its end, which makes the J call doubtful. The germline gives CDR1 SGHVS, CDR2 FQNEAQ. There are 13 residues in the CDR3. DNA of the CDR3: TGTGCCAGCAGCGACATGGCGCCTTACGAGCAGTACTTC. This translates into CASSDMAPYEQYF.

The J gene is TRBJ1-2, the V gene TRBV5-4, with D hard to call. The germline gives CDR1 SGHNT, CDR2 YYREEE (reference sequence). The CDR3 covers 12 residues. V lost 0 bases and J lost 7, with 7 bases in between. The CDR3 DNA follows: TGTGCCAGCAGCTTGGCCTACGGTGGCTACACCTTC. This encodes CASSLAYGGYTF.

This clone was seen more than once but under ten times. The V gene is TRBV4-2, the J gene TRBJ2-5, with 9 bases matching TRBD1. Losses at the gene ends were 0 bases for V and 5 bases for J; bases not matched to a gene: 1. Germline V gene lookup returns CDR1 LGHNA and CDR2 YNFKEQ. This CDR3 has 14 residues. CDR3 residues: CASSQEGTGETQYF. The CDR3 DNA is TGTGCCAGCAGCCAAGAGGGGACAGGGGAGACCCAGTACTTC.

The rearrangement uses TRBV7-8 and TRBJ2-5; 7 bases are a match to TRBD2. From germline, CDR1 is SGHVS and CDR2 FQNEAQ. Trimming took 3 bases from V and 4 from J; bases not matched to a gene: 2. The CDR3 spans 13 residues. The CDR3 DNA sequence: TGTGCCAGCAGCTTCGCTAGCGGAGAGACCCAGTACTTC. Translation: CASSFASGETQYF.

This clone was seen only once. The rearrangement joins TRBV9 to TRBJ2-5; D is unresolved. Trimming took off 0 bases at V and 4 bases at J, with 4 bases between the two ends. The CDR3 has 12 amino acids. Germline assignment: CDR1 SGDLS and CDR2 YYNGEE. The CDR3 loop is CASSVDSETQYF. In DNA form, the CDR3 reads TGTGCCAGCAGCGTAGACTCAGAGACCCAGTACTTC.

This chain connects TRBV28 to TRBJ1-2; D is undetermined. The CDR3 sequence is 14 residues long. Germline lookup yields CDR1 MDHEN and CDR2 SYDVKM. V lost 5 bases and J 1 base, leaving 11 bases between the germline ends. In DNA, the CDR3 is TGTGCCAGCAGTCTTATCGACATTAACTATGGCTACACCTTC. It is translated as CASSLIDINYGYTF.

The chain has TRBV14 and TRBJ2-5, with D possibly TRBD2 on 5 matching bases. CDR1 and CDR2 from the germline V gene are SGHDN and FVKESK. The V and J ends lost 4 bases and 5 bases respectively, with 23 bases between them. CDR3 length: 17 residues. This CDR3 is CASSLRPIASLGETQYF. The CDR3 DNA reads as TGTGCCAGCAGCCTACGTCCTATAGCGTCTCTCGGGGAGACCCAGTACTTC. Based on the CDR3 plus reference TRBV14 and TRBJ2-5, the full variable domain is EAGVTQFPSHSVIEKGQTVTLRCDPISGHDNLYWYRRVMGKEIKFLLHFVKESKQDESGMPNNRFLAERTGGTYSTLKVQPAELEDSGVYFCASSLRPIASLGETQYFGPGTRLLVL.

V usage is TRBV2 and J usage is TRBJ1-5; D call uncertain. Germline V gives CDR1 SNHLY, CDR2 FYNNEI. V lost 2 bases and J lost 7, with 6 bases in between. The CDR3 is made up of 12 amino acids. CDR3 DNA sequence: TGTGCCAGCAGTGAATCTTCCCAGCCCCAGCATTTT. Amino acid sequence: CASSESSQPQHF. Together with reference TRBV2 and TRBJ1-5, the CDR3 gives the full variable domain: EPEVTQTPSHQVTQMGQEVILRCVPISNHLYFYWYRQILGQKVEFLVSFYNNEISEKSEIFDDQFSVERPDGSNFTLKIRSTKLEDSAMYFCASSESSQPQHFGDGTRLSIL.

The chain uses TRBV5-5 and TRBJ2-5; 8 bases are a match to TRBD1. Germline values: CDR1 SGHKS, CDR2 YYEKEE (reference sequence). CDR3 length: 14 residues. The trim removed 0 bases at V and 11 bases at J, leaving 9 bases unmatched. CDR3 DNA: TGTGCCAGCAGCTTGGGTCAGGGGGCCAAGGAGCAGTACTTC. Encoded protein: CASSLGQGAKEQYF.

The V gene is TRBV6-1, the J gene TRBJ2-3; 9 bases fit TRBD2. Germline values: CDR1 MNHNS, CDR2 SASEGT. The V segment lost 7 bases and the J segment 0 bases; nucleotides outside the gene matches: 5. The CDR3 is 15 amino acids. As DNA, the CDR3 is TGTGCCAGCATCTTAGCGGGGGCTAGCACAGATACGCAGTATTTT. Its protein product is CASILAGASTDTQYF.

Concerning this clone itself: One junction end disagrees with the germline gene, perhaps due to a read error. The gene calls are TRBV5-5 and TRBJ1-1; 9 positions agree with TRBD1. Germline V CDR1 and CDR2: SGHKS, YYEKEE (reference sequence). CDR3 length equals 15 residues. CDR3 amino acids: CASSPGDRGNAEAFF. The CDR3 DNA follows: TGTGCCAGCAGCCCGGGCGACAGGGGGAACGCTGAAGCTTTCTTT.